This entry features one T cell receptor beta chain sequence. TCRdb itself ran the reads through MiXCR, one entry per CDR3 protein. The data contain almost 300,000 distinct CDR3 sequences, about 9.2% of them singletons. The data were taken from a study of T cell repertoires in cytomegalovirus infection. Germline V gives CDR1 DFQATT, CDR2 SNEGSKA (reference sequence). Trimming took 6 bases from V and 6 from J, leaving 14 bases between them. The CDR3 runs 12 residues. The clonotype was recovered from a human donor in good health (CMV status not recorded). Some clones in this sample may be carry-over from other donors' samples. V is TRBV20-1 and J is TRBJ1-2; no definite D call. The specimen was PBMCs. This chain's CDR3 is CSARRAIHGYTF. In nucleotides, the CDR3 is TGCAGTGCCCGACGGGCGATCCATGGCTACACCTTC.